These 28 T cell receptor beta chains originate from one sample sequenced in a study of shared clonotypes between healthy human individuals. Some clones are missing from TCRdb's copy, which holds only in-frame ones; the method was immunoSEQ multiplex PCR. The sample lists around 2.5 million clones, 93% seen once, with around 0.4% in the top ten. Sample: naive CD4+ T cells from PBMCs. The subset denotes: CD45RA+ positively selected. Source of these receptors: a man in his late teens or twenties in good health. Some clones in this sample may be carry-over from other donors' samples.

This clone is a singleton in its sample. V usage is TRBV30 and J usage is TRBJ1-2, with no clear D. Trimming took 0 bases from V and 6 from J, leaving 20 bases between them. This CDR3 is built from 16 residues. CDR1 is GTSNPN, CDR2 SVGIG, per germline (reference sequence). Here the CDR3 DNA reads TGTGCCTGGAGTGTACGGGCAGGTTCAAAGGCTGATGGCTACACCTTC. This gives the protein CAWSVRAGSKADGYTF.

CDR3 loop: CASRGSAAYEQYF. The CDR3 nucleotides are TGTGCCAGCAGGGGCTCTGCTGCCTACGAGCAGTACTTC. The chain uses TRBV2 and TRBJ2-7; no definite D call. The CDR3 has 13 residues. The V end lost 6 bases, the J end lost 2 bases, and 11 bases lay between the germline ends. Germline V CDR1 and CDR2: SNHLY, FYNNEI.

The rearrangement links TRBV6-6 to TRBJ2-3; 11 bases line up with TRBD1. Germline CDR1 reads MNHNY; CDR2 reads SVGAGI (reference sequence). The CDR3 loop spans 14 amino acids. Germline trimming cut 7 bases from V and 7 bases from J; bases unmatched to any gene: 7. CDR3 coding DNA: TGTGCCAGCACACCCGGGACAGGGGGATATACGCAGTATTTT. Translating it yields CASTPGTGGYTQYF.

Regarding this clone: This specimen includes other DNA sequences encoding the same CDR3. This chain connects TRBV2 to TRBJ1-5; D is undetermined. The CDR3 sequence is 14 residues long. V lost 5 bases and J lost 1, with 9 bases in between. Germline V CDR1 and CDR2: SNHLY, FYNNEI. The CDR3 region has the DNA TGTGCCAGCAGTCCGCAGCTAAGCAATCAGCCCCAGCATTTT. Protein: CASSPQLSNQPQHF.

V is TRBV5-1 and J is TRBJ2-7, with TRBD2 identical over 7 bases. J was trimmed by 2 bases and V by 4 bases; bases with no gene match: 6. Germline loops: CDR1 SGHRS, CDR2 YFSETQ. The CDR3 spans 14 residues. The chain's CDR3 is CASSRGRGTYEQYF. For the CDR3, the DNA is TGCGCCAGCAGCCGTGGGCGGGGGACCTACGAGCAGTACTTC.

The chain combines TRBV5-1 with TRBJ2-7, with a tentative D call TRBD2 (5 bases). The CDR3 consists of 12 residues. Germline V gene lookup returns CDR1 SGHRS and CDR2 YFSETQ. Trimming left V 2 bases short and J 6 bases short, with 9 bases between. This chain's CDR3 is CASSFEAGEQYF. CDR3 coding DNA: TGCGCCAGCAGCTTCGAGGCGGGCGAGCAGTACTTC.

This clone was observed once. The chain is built from TRBV6-6 and TRBJ2-7, with TRBD1 as a possible D gene (6 bases). V lost 6 bases to trimming and J lost 6 bases, with 15 bases between them. The length of the CDR3 is 13 residues. Germline values: CDR1 MNHNY, CDR2 SVGAGI (reference sequence). The CDR3: CASRRQVPGEQYF. In DNA form, the CDR3 reads TGTGCCAGCAGACGACAGGTCCCAGGCGAGCAGTACTTC.

The V and J genes are TRBV7-8 and TRBJ1-2; TRBD1 aligns across 7 bases. The CDR3 is 15 amino acids. J lost 4 bases, V lost 0 bases, and 5 bases had no gene match. CDR1 and CDR2 from the germline V gene are SGHVS and FQNEAQ. Here the CDR3 reads CASSLAPGQSYGYTF. The CDR3 region has the DNA TGTGCCAGCAGCTTAGCGCCGGGACAGTCCTATGGCTACACCTTC.

In DNA, the CDR3 is TGTGCCAGTCCCGAGATCGGTGGCAGGACCTTTGGGAACACCGGGGAGCTGTTTTTT. It yields the protein CASPEIGGRTFGNTGELFF. The V and J genes are TRBV19 and TRBJ2-2; D gene uncertain. The germline V gene has CDR1 LNHDA and CDR2 SQIVND (reference sequence). The ends were cut back, 8 bases at V and 1 base at J, with 26 bases in the middle. The CDR3 spans 19 residues.

In its sample, this clone was seen a few times. The chain combines TRBV7-9 with TRBJ1-2; D not certain. Germline V gene sequence: CDR1 SEHNR, CDR2 FQNEAQ (reference sequence). CDR3 length equals 15 residues. V was pared by 3 bases and J by 8 bases, with 19 bases between. This CDR3 reads CASSFPGREGSGYTF. The CDR3 DNA reads TGTGCCAGCAGCTTCCCAGGACGGGAGGGTTCGGGCTACACCTTC.

The J gene is TRBJ1-1, the V gene TRBV7-2; 9 bases are shared with TRBD1. The J segment lost 6 bases and the V segment lost 2 bases, leaving 10 bases of the junction unmatched. Looked up from germline, CDR1 is SGHTA and CDR2 is FQGNSA. This CDR3 comprises 16 residues. CDR3 coding DNA: TGTGCCAGCAGCTTATCCGGGACAGGGACTGGGGCTGAAGCTTTCTTT. Translated, it gives CASSLSGTGTGAEAFF.

Only one count was recorded for this clone. This chain joins TRBV5-1 and TRBJ1-1; D is uncertain. The germline V gene has CDR1 SGHRS and CDR2 YFSETQ. Trimming shortened V by 0 bases and J by 1 base, and 10 bases separated the two germline ends. The CDR3 is made up of 15 amino acids. CDR3 amino acids: CASSLEGFGNTEAFF. CDR3 nucleotides: TGCGCCAGCAGCTTGGAGGGATTCGGGAACACTGAAGCTTTCTTT.

This rearrangement joins TRBV5-1 to TRBJ2-2; 7 bases match TRBD1. V was pared by 0 bases and J by 3 bases, with 14 bases of the junction left unmatched. CDR1 and CDR2 from the germline V gene are SGHRS and YFSETQ. The CDR3 loop spans 19 amino acids. The DNA of the CDR3 is TGCGCCAGCAGCTTGGGGACAGGTTCCAGCCGCCGATACACCGGGGAGCTGTTTTTT. Amino acid sequence: CASSLGTGSSRRYTGELFF.

The CDR3, as DNA: TGTGCCAGCAGTGGGGCGGGTGAGCAGTACTTC. Its translation is CASSGAGEQYF. The chain has TRBV2 and TRBJ2-7; a possible D gene is TRBD2 (5 bases). The length of the CDR3 is 11 residues. Deletions cut 4 bases from V and 7 bases from J, with 8 bases between. Germline values: CDR1 SNHLY, CDR2 FYNNEI.

The J gene is TRBJ1-5, the V gene TRBV10-3, with D maybe TRBD1 (5 bases). Germline V gene sequence: CDR1 ENHRY, CDR2 SYGVKD. The CDR3 is 15 amino acids. Trimming left V 3 bases short and J 2 bases short, with 11 bases between. The CDR3 reads CAISDQGRRNQPQHF. In nucleotides, the CDR3 is TGTGCCATCAGTGACCAGGGTAGGCGCAATCAGCCCCAGCATTTT.

The genes are TRBV28 and TRBJ2-7; D assignment may be TRBD1 or TRBD2 (5 bases each). Trimming left V 7 bases short and J 5 bases short, with 18 bases between. The V gene's germline CDR1 is MDHEN and CDR2 SYDVKM. This CDR3 region has 14 residues. The CDR3 region is CASKYGTLRNEQYF. CDR3 DNA: TGTGCCAGCAAATACGGGACCCTAAGGAACGAGCAGTACTTC.

The V gene is TRBV5-6, the J gene TRBJ2-1; a weak D match, TRBD1 (5 bases). The V end was cut by 3 bases, the J end by 4 bases, with 14 bases between. The V gene's germline CDR1 is SGHDT and CDR2 YYEEEE. The CDR3 is 15 amino acids. The CDR3 nucleotides are TGTGCCAGCAGCTCACGTCCTAGGGGATACAATGAGCAGTTCTTC. The encoded protein is CASSSRPRGYNEQFF. The whole variable domain, remainder taken from reference TRBV5-6 and TRBJ2-1, is DAGVTQSPTHLIKTRGQQVTLRCSPKSGHDTVSWYQQALGQGPQFIFQYYEEEERQRGNFPDRFSGHQFPNYSSELNVNALLLGDSALYLCASSSRPRGYNEQFFGPGTRLTVL.

The V and J genes are TRBV18 and TRBJ1-1; a possible D gene is TRBD1 (5 bases). Trimming shortened V by 6 bases and J by 6 bases, and 20 bases separated the two germline ends. The germline gives CDR1 KGHSH, CDR2 LQKENI. There are 15 residues in the CDR3. The CDR3 nucleotides are TGTGCCAGCTCCCCCCTTGTAAGGGGAGATCCTGAAGCTTTCTTT. Its protein product is CASSPLVRGDPEAFF.

In this sample, this clone turned up once. The chain employs TRBV19 and TRBJ2-5; 8 bases agree with TRBD2. The CDR3 length is 12 residues. Losses at the gene ends were 6 bases for V and 5 bases for J; bases not matched to a gene: 2. Germline lookup yields CDR1 LNHDA and CDR2 SQIVND (reference sequence). The CDR3 bases are TGTGCCAGTAGGGGCGGGGGGGAGACCCAGTACTTC. Amino acid sequence: CASRGGGETQYF.

The V call is TRBV7-3, the J call TRBJ1-1; tentatively, D is TRBD1 (6 bases). V lost 3 bases, J lost 5 bases, and 13 bases lay in between. The CDR3 sequence is 14 residues long. Germline V gene sequence: CDR1 SGHTA, CDR2 FQGTGA. The CDR3 DNA follows: TGTGCCAGCAGCTTCGGGGGCCAATGGACTGAAGCTTTCTTT. It specifies CASSFGGQWTEAFF.

Comment on this clone: The same CDR3 also results from other DNA sequences found in this sample. The chain joins TRBV6-1 to TRBJ1-5; D unclear. CDR1 MNHNS and CDR2 SASEGT come from the germline V gene. Deletions cut 3 bases from V and 6 bases from J, with 6 bases between. This CDR3 comprises 12 residues. The CDR3 DNA reads as TGTGCCAGCAGTGACCCTCCTCAGCCCCAGCATTTT. The encoded protein is CASSDPPQPQHF.

The rearrangement joins TRBV2 to TRBJ2-2, with 7 bases lining up with TRBD2. This CDR3 spans 15 amino acids. The germline V gene encodes CDR1 SNHLY and CDR2 FYNNEI. V lost 5 bases, J lost 7 bases, and 10 bases stayed unmatched. In nucleotides, the CDR3 is TGTGCCAGCAGTTGGGAGACTAGCTATGTCGGGGAGCTGTTTTTT. It translates to CASSWETSYVGELFF.

This chain connects TRBV5-4 to TRBJ2-7; D unclear. The germline gives CDR1 SGHNT, CDR2 YYREEE (reference sequence). Trimming removed 4 bases at V and 2 bases at J, with 16 bases between. This CDR3 has 15 residues. Written as DNA, the CDR3 is TGTGCCAGCAGCCCCTCTAGACAATCAGCCTACGAGCAGTACTTC. It translates to CASSPSRQSAYEQYF.

Concerning this clone: The same CDR3 is also encoded by other DNA sequences in this sample. J is TRBJ2-3 and V is TRBV5-1, with 8 bases aligning to TRBD1. The CDR3 totals 15 residues. Trimming at V came to 2 bases and at J to 0 bases, leaving 2 bases not matched to a gene. In germline, CDR1 is SGHRS, CDR2 YFSETQ. The CDR3 DNA reads as TGCGCCAGCAGCTTTGGACAGGGAAGCACAGATACGCAGTATTTT. It translates to CASSFGQGSTDTQYF.

The J gene is TRBJ2-7, the V gene TRBV15; D is unclear. V was shortened by 3 bases and J by 6 bases, with 15 bases between the two germline ends. CDR1 is LNHNV and CDR2 is YYDKDF in the germline V gene (reference sequence). The CDR3 is 14 residues long. This CDR3 is CATSRGPVRLEQYF. DNA of the CDR3: TGTGCCACCAGCAGGGGTCCGGTACGTCTCGAGCAGTACTTC.

CDR3 sequence: CASSYTRAYGYTF. CDR3 in DNA: TGTGCCAGCAGTTACACCAGGGCTTATGGCTACACCTTC. The rearrangement links TRBV6-5 to TRBJ1-2; TRBD1 is a possible D gene (5 bases). Trimming cost V 2 bases and J 5 bases, with 9 bases left between them. CDR3 size: 13 residues. Germline V gene lookup returns CDR1 MNHEY and CDR2 SVGAGI.

The chain joins TRBV29-1 to TRBJ2-7; 12 nucleotides align to TRBD2. Germline trimming cut 3 bases from V and 5 bases from J; bases unmatched to any gene: 2. There are 13 residues in the CDR3. CDR1 and CDR2 from the germline V gene are SQVTM and ANQGSEA. The CDR3 DNA reads as TGCAGCGTTGAGAGGACTAGCGGGAACGAGCAGTACTTC. Translation gives CSVERTSGNEQYF.

The CDR3 protein is CASAREGVLNTEAFF. The CDR3, as DNA: TGTGCCAGCGCACGAGAAGGGGTTTTGAACACTGAAGCTTTCTTT. The chain recombines TRBV11-2 with TRBJ1-1, with D possibly matching TRBD1 (5 bases). Germline V gene sequence: CDR1 SGHAT, CDR2 FQNNGV. CDR3 length: 15 amino acids. V was trimmed by 8 bases and J by 0 bases, leaving 16 bases between them.